The 24 T cell receptor beta chains reported below all come from one sample, sequenced in a study of T cells after posttransplantation cyclophosphamide. The table came from immunoSEQ multiplex PCR; TCRdb's copy has only in-frame clones and leaves some out. This repertoire holds under 50,000 clones, and none appear only once. Sequencing was done on a sample of PBMCs. These TCRs come from a man aged 40-49 years in good health, CMV-negative, and a related stem cell transplant donor.

This clone was observed at least ten times. The V call is TRBV19, the J call TRBJ2-3; D is ambiguous. Trimming took 5 bases from V and 0 from J, leaving 9 bases between them. The V gene's germline CDR1 is LNHDA and CDR2 SQIVND (reference sequence). The length of the CDR3 is 14 residues. The CDR3 DNA follows: TGTGCCAGTAGTGATAGCCTAAGCACAGATACGCAGTATTTT. It is translated as CASSDSLSTDTQYF.

Ten or more counts support this clone. V usage is TRBV2 and J usage is TRBJ1-1; D is unclear. CDR1 is SNHLY and CDR2 is FYNNEI in the germline V gene. CDR3 length equals 13 residues. V lost 7 bases and J 3 bases, leaving 12 bases between the germline ends. CDR3 nucleotides: TGTGCCAGCACCGCGAGGCGGTACACTGAAGCTTTCTTT. Residues: CASTARRYTEAFF.

This clone was seen many times. V gene TRBV6-5 combines with J gene TRBJ1-1; TRBD1 agrees at 8 bases. V shed 6 bases and J 6 bases; nucleotides not matched to a gene: 3. Germline V lookup: CDR1 MNHEY, CDR2 SVGAGI. The CDR3 spans 12 residues. The CDR3 region has the DNA TGTGCCAGCAGAGGACAGGGAGCTGAAGCTTTCTTT. Its protein is CASRGQGAEAFF.

This clone has a handful of counts. The same CDR3 can be traced to other DNA sequences in this sample. The chain is built from TRBV30 and TRBJ1-6; a weak D match, TRBD1 (6 bases). This CDR3 comprises 15 residues. The germline V gene has CDR1 GTSNPN and CDR2 SVGIG (reference sequence). The V end lost 0 bases, the J end lost 13 bases, and 19 bases lay between the germline ends. CDR3 coding DNA: TGTGCCTGGAGTGTAATGGGGGCGCGAGCTTCCCCCCTCCACTTT. It yields the protein CAWSVMGARASPLHF. The full variable domain, with the rest looked up from reference TRBV30 and TRBJ1-6, is SQTIHQWPATLVQPVGSPLSLECTVEGTSNPNLYWYRQAAGRGLQLLFYSVGIGQISSEVPQNLSASRPQDRQFILSSKKLLLSDSGFYLCAWSVMGARASPLHFGNGTRLTVT.

This clone was found many times. This chain connects TRBV4-2 to TRBJ2-1; 9 bases line up with TRBD2. Germline trimming cut 0 bases from V and 7 bases from J; bases unmatched to any gene: 13. Germline loops: CDR1 LGHNA, CDR2 YNFKEQ. This CDR3 has 18 amino acids. CDR3 loop: CASSQEVRGAGGVNEQFF. CDR3 sequence (DNA): TGTGCCAGCAGCCAAGAAGTTCGCGGGGCGGGAGGGGTGAATGAGCAGTTCTTC.

This clone was detected ten times or more. This chain links TRBV18 with TRBJ1-2; D gene unclear. V was clipped by 3 bases and J by 8 bases, with 19 bases between them. This CDR3 has 15 residues. Germline V lookup: CDR1 KGHSH, CDR2 LQKENI. In nucleotides, the CDR3 is TGTGCCAGCTCACCGGAGGACCCCCGGCGGACGGGCTACACCTTC. It codes for CASSPEDPRRTGYTF. The variable domain in full, completed from reference TRBV18 and TRBJ1-2, reads NAGVMQNPRHLVRRRGQEARLRCSPMKGHSHVYWYRQLPEEGLKFMVYLQKENIIDESGMPKERFSAEFPKEGPSILRIQQVVRGDSAAYFCASSPEDPRRTGYTFGSGTRLTVV.

The sample holds many counts of this clone. This chain uses TRBV11-1 with TRBJ1-3; D is undetermined. The CDR3 spans 16 residues. Trimming took 0 bases from V and 1 from J, leaving 10 bases between them. Germline V gene lookup returns CDR1 SGHAT and CDR2 FQDESV (reference sequence). This chain's CDR3 is CASSLAGGRSGNTIYF. CDR3 coding DNA: TGTGCCAGCAGCTTAGCGGGTGGCAGGTCTGGAAACACCATATATTTT.

The table lists this clone with many counts. The rearrangement links TRBV7-9 to TRBJ2-1; D is uncertain. The ends were cut back, 8 bases at V and 0 bases at J, with 11 bases in the middle. This CDR3 is 14 amino acids long. CDR1 SEHNR and CDR2 FQNEAQ come from the germline V gene (reference sequence). CDR3 in DNA: TGTGCCAGCCGAGCCTTGAGCTCCTACAATGAGCAGTTCTTC. Translating it yields CASRALSSYNEQFF. Full variable domain (remainder filled in from reference TRBV7-9 and TRBJ2-1): DTGVSQNPRHKITKRGQNVTFRCDPISEHNRLYWYRQTLGQGPEFLTYFQNEAQLEKSRLLSDRFSAERPKGSFSTLEIQRTEQGDSAMYLCASRALSSYNEQFFGPGTRLTVL.

This clone was observed many times. The rearrangement links TRBV19 to TRBJ1-4; no definite D call. The germline CDR1 and CDR2 sequences are LNHDA and SQIVND (reference sequence). The V end was cut by 3 bases, the J end by 4 bases, with 9 bases between. The CDR3 loop spans 14 amino acids. CDR3 DNA sequence: TGTGCCAGTAGTATCTTGGCAATTAATGAAAAACTGTTTTTT. Its protein is CASSILAINEKLFF.

In this sample, this clone turned up many times. V and J are TRBV10-1 and TRBJ1-1; TRBD1 aligns across 7 bases. The CDR3 contains 15 residues. J was trimmed by 0 bases and V by 2 bases; bases with no gene match: 3. Per the germline V gene, CDR1 is WNHNN and CDR2 is SYGVQD (reference sequence). This CDR3 reads CASSEGRGMNTEAFF. The CDR3 nucleotides read TGCGCCAGCAGTGAGGGCAGGGGGATGAACACTGAAGCTTTCTTT.

In this sample, this clone turned up many times. The chain is built from TRBV10-2 and TRBJ2-5; 8 nucleotides match TRBD2. CDR3 length: 14 residues. Trimming cost V 10 bases and J 4 bases; bases outside gene matches: 11. Germline loops: CDR1 WSHSY, CDR2 SAAADI. CDR3 sequence reads: CATGPGGAGETQYF. CDR3 DNA: TGCGCCACCGGCCCGGGGGGGGCCGGAGAGACCCAGTACTTC.

The sample holds many counts of this clone. V usage is TRBV19 and J usage is TRBJ2-1; 12 positions agree with TRBD2. The CDR3 length is 15 residues. Trimming removed 4 bases from V and 8 bases from J; junction bases left unmatched: 6. CDR1 and CDR2 (germline): LNHDA, SQIVND (reference sequence). DNA of the CDR3: TGTGCCAGTAGTACCCTAGCGGGAGGGCCCGATGAGCAGTTCTTC. This sequence encodes CASSTLAGGPDEQFF.

This clone has more than one count but fewer than ten. The rearrangement links TRBV19 to TRBJ2-5, with D perhaps matching TRBD2 (6 bases). Gene TRBJ2-7 matches the end of the DNA better, so the J call may be wrong. CDR1 is LNHDA and CDR2 is SQIVND in the germline V gene (reference sequence). The CDR3 has 15 amino acids. The CDR3: CASSIGAGLSYEQYF. CDR3 DNA: TGTGCCAGTAGTATTGGGGCGGGACTCTCCTACGAGCAGTACTTC.

This clone has at least ten counts. The genes are TRBV10-3 and TRBJ2-1, with 10 bases fitting TRBD2. The CDR3 spans 14 residues. From germline, CDR1 is ENHRY and CDR2 SYGVKD. The J segment lost 3 bases and the V segment lost 8 bases, leaving 4 bases of the junction unmatched. The CDR3 loop is CAISGLADYNEQFF. DNA for the CDR3: TGTGCCATCTCTGGACTAGCGGACTACAATGAGCAGTTCTTC.

This clone has at least ten counts. The chain links TRBV28 to TRBJ2-7, with D perhaps matching TRBD1 (5 bases). The length of the CDR3 is 13 residues. The germline V gene has CDR1 MDHEN and CDR2 SYDVKM. V was trimmed by 2 bases and J by 3 bases, leaving 8 bases between them. This CDR3 reads CASSLAGLYEQYF. The CDR3 bases are TGTGCCAGCAGTTTAGCAGGGCTCTACGAGCAGTACTTC.

This clone was counted ten times or more. V gene TRBV28 combines with J gene TRBJ1-3; D remains unclear. Trimming stripped 6 bases from V and 1 base from J, with 10 bases between. CDR3 length: 14 amino acids. Germline V lookup: CDR1 MDHEN, CDR2 SYDVKM. Here the CDR3 reads CASRETVSGNTIYF. DNA of the CDR3: TGTGCCAGCAGGGAGACGGTATCTGGAAACACCATATATTTT.

This clone was seen at least ten times. The V and J genes are TRBV6-6 and TRBJ2-1, with unresolved D. Germline V CDR1 and CDR2: MNHNY, SVGAGI (reference sequence). V lost 3 bases and J 2 bases, leaving 8 bases between the germline ends. The CDR3 spans 14 residues. The CDR3 here is CASSYLRTYNEQFF. The CDR3 nucleotides read TGTGCCAGCAGTTATCTCAGGACCTACAATGAGCAGTTCTTC.

This clone showed up many times. This sequence joins TRBV5-1 and TRBJ1-1; 11 bases are a match to TRBD1. This CDR3 has 15 residues. V lost 5 bases to trimming and J lost 5 bases; unmatched junction nucleotides: 8. Germline V gives CDR1 SGHRS, CDR2 YFSETQ. CDR3 sequence reads: CASRDAGTGGTEAFF. DNA of the CDR3: TGCGCCAGCAGGGATGCCGGGACAGGGGGGACTGAAGCTTTCTTT.

This clone has ten or more counts. This chain connects TRBV30 to TRBJ2-3; tentatively, D is TRBD2 (6 bases). The CDR3 runs to 15 residues. CDR1 is GTSNPN and CDR2 is SVGIG in the germline V gene (reference sequence). With 0 bases removed from V and 4 bases from J, the gap between germline ends came to 14 bases. The chain's CDR3 is CAWSVGWGVADTQYF. CDR3 sequence (DNA): TGTGCCTGGAGTGTAGGATGGGGGGTGGCAGATACGCAGTATTTT.

This clone was seen ten or more times. The chain joins TRBV14 to TRBJ1-2; 8 bases line up with TRBD1. Germline V gene lookup returns CDR1 SGHDN and CDR2 FVKESK. This CDR3 has 14 amino acids. Trimming at V came to 6 bases and at J to 5 bases, leaving 8 bases not matched to a gene. DNA of the CDR3: TGTGCCAGCAGTCAAACTGACAGGGGTTATGGCTACACCTTC. Amino acid sequence: CASSQTDRGYGYTF.

In its sample, this clone was seen many times. The chain uses TRBV19 and TRBJ2-1; 10 bases align to TRBD1. After removal of 3 bases from V and 9 bases from J, the junction contained 8 bases not matched to a gene. Per the germline V gene, CDR1 is LNHDA and CDR2 is SQIVND (reference sequence). CDR3 size: 15 residues. The CDR3 DNA sequence: TGTGCCAGTAGTATTAAGGGACAGGGGATTGGTGAGCAGTTCTTC. Its protein product is CASSIKGQGIGEQFF. The full variable domain, rest sourced from reference TRBV19 and TRBJ2-1, is DGGITQSPKYLFRKEGQNVTLSCEQNLNHDAMYWYRQDPGQGLRLIYYSQIVNDFQKGDIAEGYSVSREKKESFPLTVTSAQKNPTAFYLCASSIKGQGIGEQFFGPGTRLTVL.

This clone was seen repeatedly, ten times or more. This chain links TRBV15 with TRBJ2-5; D is undetermined. With 1 base removed from V and 1 base from J, the gap between germline ends came to 4 bases. From germline, CDR1 is LNHNV and CDR2 YYDKDF (reference sequence). CDR3 size: 13 residues. The DNA for the CDR3 is TGTGCCACCAGCAGAGTGGCCCAAGAGACCCAGTACTTC. The encoded protein is CATSRVAQETQYF.

This clone was seen repeatedly, ten times or more. V is TRBV11-2 and J is TRBJ2-7; 10 bases agree with TRBD2. CDR1 SGHAT and CDR2 FQNNGV come from the germline V gene. This CDR3 spans 18 amino acids. Germline trimming cut 5 bases from V and 4 bases from J; bases unmatched to any gene: 17. The CDR3 here is CASSPLAGTYSDPYEQYF. The CDR3 DNA reads as TGTGCCAGCAGCCCACTAGCGGGAACGTACTCCGACCCATACGAGCAGTACTTC.

This clone was seen many times. The chain carries TRBV4-1 and TRBJ2-1, with TRBD2 matching 12 bases. CDR3 length: 17 amino acids. Germline CDR1 and CDR2: MGHRA and YSYEKL. V shed 0 bases and J 2 bases; nucleotides not matched to a gene: 2. The CDR3 sequence is CASSQDRTSGTYNEQFF. The CDR3 coding sequence is TGCGCCAGCAGCCAAGATCGGACTAGCGGGACCTACAATGAGCAGTTCTTC.